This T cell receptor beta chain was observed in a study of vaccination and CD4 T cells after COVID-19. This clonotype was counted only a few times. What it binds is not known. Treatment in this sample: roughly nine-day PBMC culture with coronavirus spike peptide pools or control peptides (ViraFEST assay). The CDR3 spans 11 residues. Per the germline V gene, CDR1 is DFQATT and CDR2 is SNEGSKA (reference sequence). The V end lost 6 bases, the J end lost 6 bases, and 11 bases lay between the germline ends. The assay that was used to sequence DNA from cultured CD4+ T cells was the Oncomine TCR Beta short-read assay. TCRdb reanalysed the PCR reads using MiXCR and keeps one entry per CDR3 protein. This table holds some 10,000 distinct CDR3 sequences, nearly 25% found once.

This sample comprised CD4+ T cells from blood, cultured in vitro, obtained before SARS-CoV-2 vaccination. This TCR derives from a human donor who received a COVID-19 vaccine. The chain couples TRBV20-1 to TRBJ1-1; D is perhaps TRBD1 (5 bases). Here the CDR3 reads CSAASRAEAFF. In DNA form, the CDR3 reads TGCAGTGCCGCTTCCAGGGCTGAAGCTTTCTTT.